This TCR beta chain comes out of a study of beta chain features in type 1 diabetes. On this clone: The antigen is undetermined.

Researchers reported sorting CD4+ naive, central memory, regulatory and stem cell-like memory cells via CD45RO/CCR7/CD25/CD127/CD95/CD27. Study outcomes and limitations: With patients and controls alike, PCR might favor shorter templates to an equal degree. Naive, central memory and regulatory TCRB repertoires appeared more similar among patients than healthy donors. Patients with type 1 diabetes showed fewer VDJ junction insertions and more deletions.

cDNA synthesis used the whole RNA isolate, giving expressed TCRB sequences. Generated by immunoSEQ multiplex PCR, the TCRdb table keeps only in-frame clones and is missing some. Of 850,000 to 900,000 clones in the sample, 15% to 20% were seen once. This clonotype originated in a woman aged 18-29 years in good health. The sequencing input was naive CD4+ T cells from blood.

DNA of the CDR3: TGTGCCAGCAGTACGTCCGGGACATGGGTAGAGACCCAGTACTTC. This encodes CASSTSGTWVETQYF. This chain links TRBV27 with TRBJ2-5; possible D gene TRBD1, 6 bases. V was shortened by 5 bases and J by 4 bases, with 17 bases between the two germline ends. Germline V gene data show CDR1 as MNHEY and CDR2 as SMNVEV (reference sequence). The CDR3 runs to 15 residues.